One and the same sample provided the 3 T cell receptor beta chains below, sequenced in a study of T cell repertoires in ileal Crohn's disease. The method was immunoSEQ multiplex PCR; TCRdb's version includes in-frame clones alone and lacks a portion of them. The data hold about 30,000 clones, with about 81% observed a single time. Input material: ileal tissue. The receptors originated from an adult with Crohn's disease.

The rearrangement uses TRBV7-3 and TRBJ1-2; unclear D gene. This CDR3 spans 12 amino acids. Trimming took 0 bases from V and 13 from J, leaving 12 bases between them. CDR1 is SGHTA and CDR2 is FQGTGA in the germline V gene. CDR3 coding DNA: TGTGCCAGCAGCTTAACGAGAGGGAAAATCACCTTC. Amino acid sequence: CASSLTRGKITF. Complete variable domain (other parts from reference TRBV7-3 and TRBJ1-2): GAGVSQTPSNKVTEKGKYVELRCDPISGHTALYWYRQSLGQGPEFLIYFQGTGAADDSGLPNDRFFAVRPEGSVSTLKIQRTERGDSAVYLCASSLTRGKITFGSGTRLTVV.

In its sample, this clone was seen once. The chain recombines TRBV6-6 with TRBJ1-2; possible D gene TRBD1, 6 bases. Between the trimmed V and J ends, which lost 6 bases and 1 base, there was a span of 12 bases. Per the germline V gene, CDR1 is MNHNY and CDR2 is SVGAGI (reference sequence). The CDR3 covers 14 residues. CDR3 nucleotides: TGTGCCAGCAGGAACAGGGAGGGTAACTATGGCTACACCTTC. Translating it yields CASRNREGNYGYTF.

The CDR3 here is CATRGQTYSNQPQHF. DNA of the CDR3: TGCGCCACCCGAGGGCAGACATATAGCAATCAGCCCCAGCATTTT. The chain carries TRBV10-1 and TRBJ1-5, with no clear D. Between the trimmed V and J ends, which lost 10 bases and 0 bases, there was a span of 16 bases. The V gene's germline CDR1 is WNHNN and CDR2 SYGVQD (reference sequence). The CDR3 sequence is 15 residues long.